This T cell receptor beta chain was sequenced during a study of early T cells in non-severe SARS-CoV-2 infection. Study-level information: Unsorted whole-blood RNA was sequenced in bulk, leaving chains unpaired.

Individually, cDNA molecules had unique molecular identifiers attached to them. TCRdb called the 5' RACE reads again in MiXCR, with one record for every CDR3 protein. The data show about 59,000 distinct CDR3 sequences, over 10% seen once. Trimming removed 5 bases at V and 11 bases at J, with 21 bases between. The CDR3 length is 14 residues. Germline CDR1 SGHNT, CDR2 YENEEA. The TCR sequence derives from an adult who was a healthcare worker with PCR-confirmed SARS-CoV-2 infection or an uninfected control (not recorded which). The sequences come from whole blood, collected at baseline. The rearrangement joins TRBV11-3 to TRBJ1-1; no firm D call. The DNA of the CDR3 is TGTGCCAGCAGCCACGGCCCTGGTCAAGGAGGCGCTTTCTTT. It is translated as CASSHGPGQGGAFF.